One sample yielded the 30 T cell receptor beta chains listed below, sequenced in a study of post-analysis software for immune sequencing data. Unique molecular identifiers featured in each of the TCR beta cDNA libraries. MiXCR, applied by TCRdb to the PCR reads, yields one record per CDR3 protein. The sample has 700,000 to 900,000 distinct CDR3 sequences; 40% to 55% are singletons. These receptors' antigens are unknown. Study-wide results and limits: Four to six TRBV segments, including TRBV5-6, TRBV5-1 and TRBV20-1, were more frequent in patients than controls.

The specimen sequenced was blood. The receptor set was obtained from a girl under 18 with multiple sclerosis.

The table lists this clonotype with a count of one. The CDR3 DNA follows: TGCAGTGCTAGAGACCCCGTGTACGATACGCAGTATTTT. It codes for CSARDPVYDTQYF. The rearrangement uses TRBV20-1 and TRBJ2-3; D gene ambiguous. Per germline, CDR1 DFQATT and CDR2 SNEGSKA (reference sequence). The CDR3 spans 13 residues. V was shortened by 0 bases and J by 6 bases, with 10 bases between the two germline ends.

This clonotype was counted only a few times. This chain connects TRBV2 to TRBJ2-7; unclear D gene. The assigned J gene may be wrong: the sequence end matches TRBJ2-5 better. Germline CDR1 and CDR2: SNHLY and FYNNEI. This CDR3 spans 15 amino acids. The CDR3 nucleotides are TGTGCCAGCAGTGAAGCGTTAGGGTCCCGGGAGACCCAGTACTTC. Translating it yields CASSEALGSRETQYF.

This chain connects TRBV12-3 or TRBV12-4 to TRBJ2-5, with 7 bases lining up with TRBD1. Trimming took 6 bases from V and 7 from J; bases not matched to a gene: 8. The CDR3 is made up of 13 amino acids. The CDR3 nucleotides read TGTGCCAGCAGCCCCAGACAGGGTACGACCCAGTACTTC. Translating gives CASSPRQGTTQYF.

This clonotype turned up a few times. This chain links TRBV12-3 or TRBV12-4 with TRBJ1-2; D is undetermined. This CDR3 is built from 13 residues. V was cut by 5 bases and J by 2 bases, with 9 bases left in between. The CDR3 sequence: CASSQHFNYGYTF. CDR3 DNA: TGTGCCAGCAGTCAACACTTCAACTATGGCTACACCTTC.

The chain uses TRBV12-3 or TRBV12-4 and TRBJ2-3; D gene uncertain. V dropped 2 bases and J dropped 7 bases, with 7 bases sitting between them. This CDR3 has 12 residues. The CDR3 loop reads CASSLKGYTQYF. DNA for the CDR3: TGTGCCAGCAGTTTAAAGGGTTATACGCAGTATTTT.

This clonotype was seen more than once but under ten times. The genes are TRBV24-1 and TRBJ2-7, with a possible D match to TRBD2 (6 bases). The CDR3 runs to 19 residues. The V gene lost 2 bases and the J gene lost 3 bases, with 25 bases spanning the gap. Germline V gives CDR1 KGHDR, CDR2 SFDVKD. CDR3 coding DNA: TGTGCCACCAGTGATTCGAATGAGAGGGACTTAACAGAACACTACGAGCAGTACTTC. Amino acid sequence: CATSDSNERDLTEHYEQYF.

The chain recombines TRBV7-2 with TRBJ2-3; 16 bases are a match to TRBD2. CDR1 is SGHTA, CDR2 FQGNSA, per germline. This CDR3 has 16 amino acids. Trimming at V came to 5 bases and at J to 4 bases, leaving 3 bases not matched to a gene. As DNA, the CDR3 is TGTGCCAGCAGCACCGGGACTAGCGGGAGGGCAGATACGCAGTATTTT. Translation: CASSTGTSGRADTQYF.

V usage is TRBV7-8 and J usage is TRBJ1-2, with a weak D call TRBD1 (5 bases). Germline lookup yields CDR1 SGHVS and CDR2 FQNEAQ. The germline V and J ends were trimmed by 2 bases and 1 base, with 14 bases remaining between them. This CDR3 spans 16 amino acids. The chain's CDR3 is CASSLLTRGLNYGYTF. The CDR3 DNA follows: TGTGCCAGCAGCTTATTGACCCGGGGACTTAACTATGGCTACACCTTC.

J is TRBJ2-7 and V is TRBV4-3; no firm D call. Trimming removed 4 bases from V and 6 bases from J, with 10 bases in between. The CDR3 is 12 amino acids. From germline, CDR1 is LGHNA and CDR2 YSLEER. CDR3 sequence reads: CASSPRSSEQYF. CDR3 nucleotide sequence: TGCGCCAGCAGCCCCCGGAGCAGCGAGCAGTACTTC.

This clonotype was seen more than once but under ten times. This rearrangement joins TRBV27 to TRBJ2-7, with TRBD2 as a possible D gene (7 bases). This CDR3 region has 14 residues. Germline V lookup: CDR1 MNHEY, CDR2 SMNVEV (reference sequence). Trimming cost V 2 bases and J 7 bases, with 15 bases left between them. The CDR3 bases are TGTGCCAGCAGTTTAAGGCCGGGGGGCGTGGAGCAGTACTTC. Translation: CASSLRPGGVEQYF.

On this clonotype: At one end, the junction sequence differs from germline, possibly due to a read error. V usage is TRBV4-2 and J usage is TRBJ2-1, with D hard to call. The CDR3 is 12 residues long. Germline assignment: CDR1 LGHNA and CDR2 YNFKEQ. The CDR3 DNA is TGTGCCAACAGCCAAGTGAGACGAGAGCAGTTCTTC. This encodes CANSQVRREQFF.

In its sample, this clonotype was seen a few times. The chain recombines TRBV18 with TRBJ2-1; 7 positions agree with TRBD1. The germline V gene encodes CDR1 KGHSH and CDR2 LQKENI. The CDR3 sequence is 16 residues long. Trimming cost V 3 bases and J 5 bases; bases outside gene matches: 10. The CDR3 DNA reads as TGTGCCAGCTCACCGATCATACAGGGGCTCAACAATGAGCAGTTCTTC. Amino acid sequence: CASSPIIQGLNNEQFF.

As concerns this clonotype: This likely comes from a read error, as the CDR3 has no conserved phenylalanine or tryptophan at its end. V is TRBV6-5 and J is TRBJ1-5; D ambiguous. The germline CDR1 and CDR2 sequences are MNHEY and SVGAGI. The CDR3 loop spans 16 amino acids. The V and J ends lost 6 bases and 0 bases respectively, with 15 bases between them. The CDR3 spells CASSRRPDHSNQPQHV. CDR3 coding DNA: TGTGCCAGCAGCCGCCGCCCCGACCATAGCAATCAGCCCCAGCATGTT.

The V gene is TRBV4-3, the J gene TRBJ2-7; tentative D call: TRBD1 (7 bases). V was pared by 1 base and J by 3 bases, with 13 bases between. Germline values: CDR1 LGHNA, CDR2 YSLEER. The CDR3 is 15 amino acids. The CDR3 here is CASSQGSGGFYEQYF. For the CDR3, the DNA is TGCGCCAGCAGCCAAGGATCAGGGGGGTTCTACGAGCAGTACTTC.

The chain couples TRBV2 to TRBJ1-4; D call uncertain. Trimming removed 2 bases from V and 8 bases from J, with 12 bases in between. Per germline, CDR1 SNHLY and CDR2 FYNNEI. The CDR3 extends over 14 amino acids. CDR3 region: CASSEWTLGEKLFF. The CDR3, as DNA: TGTGCCAGCAGTGAATGGACGCTCGGGGAAAAACTGTTTTTT.

V usage is TRBV15 and J usage is TRBJ2-5; TRBD2 matches 14 bases. The junction had 5 bases not matched to a gene; V was cut back by 3 bases and J by 5 bases. This CDR3 has 16 amino acids. CDR1 and CDR2 from the germline V gene are LNHNV and YYDKDF (reference sequence). For the CDR3, the DNA is TGTGCCACCAGCAGGGGACTAGCGGGAGAGGGTGAGACCCAGTACTTC. This gives the protein CATSRGLAGEGETQYF.

The rearrangement joins TRBV29-1 to TRBJ2-4; D gene uncertain. The J call is doubtful: the DNA matches TRBJ2-7 better. The CDR3 is 11 residues long. Germline CDR1 and CDR2: SQVTM and ANQGSEA. The CDR3 sequence is CSVEQNYEQYF. CDR3 in DNA: TGCAGCGTTGAACAGAACTACGAGCAGTACTTC.

The chain recombines TRBV12-3 or TRBV12-4 with TRBJ2-1, with 12 nucleotides matching TRBD1. The V gene end was trimmed by 6 bases and the J gene end by 8 bases; junction bases not matched to a gene: 5. There are 14 residues in the CDR3. The CDR3 nucleotides are TGTGCCAGCAGCAGGGACAGGGGGCAGGATGAGCAGTTCTTC. It is translated as CASSRDRGQDEQFF.

A few counts support this clonotype. The V gene is TRBV7-9, the J gene TRBJ2-3; 16 nucleotides match TRBD2. This CDR3 has 17 residues. J lost 6 bases, V lost 4 bases, and 7 bases had no gene match. Germline loops: CDR1 SEHNR, CDR2 FQNEAQ (reference sequence). The CDR3 protein is CASSSGLAGGPSDTQYF. CDR3 in DNA: TGTGCCAGCAGCTCGGGACTAGCGGGAGGGCCCTCGGATACGCAGTATTTT.

The V and J genes are TRBV5-1 and TRBJ2-3, with D perhaps matching TRBD2 (5 bases). Germline V gene data show CDR1 as SGHRS and CDR2 as YFSETQ. This CDR3 comprises 16 residues. V was clipped by 4 bases and J by 0 bases, with 15 bases between them. The CDR3 DNA follows: TGCGCCAGCAGCCGCGAGGGCAGGCCTAGCACAGATACGCAGTATTTT. This sequence encodes CASSREGRPSTDTQYF.

This clonotype was detected only a few times. The rearrangement links TRBV12-3 or TRBV12-4 to TRBJ1-2; D is uncertain. The CDR3 has 16 amino acids. V gave up 6 bases and J gave up 2 bases, with 19 bases separating them. The CDR3 bases are TGTGCCAGCAGCAGCGGACTCTCCGGCTCCAACTATGGCTACACCTTC. It codes for CASSSGLSGSNYGYTF.

This clonotype was observed at least ten times. This may be a read error: a much more frequent sequence differs by one nucleotide. The chain is built from TRBV20-1 and TRBJ2-7, with D maybe TRBD2 (6 bases). The CDR3 is 14 residues long. Per the germline V gene, CDR1 is DFQATT and CDR2 is SNEGSKA (reference sequence). The V end lost 1 base, the J end lost 4 bases, and 14 bases lay between the germline ends. This chain's CDR3 is CSARGGDRWYEQYF. DNA for the CDR3: TGCAGTGCTAGAGGCGGGGATAGGTGGTACGAGCAGTACTTC.

In this sample, this clonotype turned up a few times. V and J are TRBV6-4 and TRBJ2-1; D not resolved. The J call may not be correct, given that the DNA end is closer to TRBJ2-7. CDR1 and CDR2 (germline): MRHNA, SNTAGT. The CDR3 has 16 amino acids. CDR3 residues: CASSEPRASSYNEQYF. In nucleotides, the CDR3 is TGTGCCAGCAGTGAACCACGGGCGAGCTCCTACAATGAGCAGTACTTC.

In this sample, this clonotype turned up a few times. The chain couples TRBV11-3 to TRBJ1-1; D ambiguous. Per the germline V gene, CDR1 is SGHNT and CDR2 is YENEEA. The V gene lost 6 bases and the J gene lost 3 bases, with 8 bases spanning the gap. This CDR3 is built from 12 residues. The CDR3 loop is CASRSGDTEAFF. The CDR3 nucleotides are TGTGCCAGCAGGTCTGGAGACACTGAAGCTTTCTTT.

This chain uses TRBV27 with TRBJ2-1; TRBD1 is a possible D gene (5 bases). With 5 bases removed from V and 2 bases from J, the gap between germline ends came to 10 bases. The CDR3 has 14 amino acids. Germline CDR1 MNHEY, CDR2 SMNVEV (reference sequence). CDR3 sequence reads: CASSTPTAYNEQFF. CDR3 DNA sequence: TGTGCCAGCAGTACTCCGACAGCCTACAATGAGCAGTTCTTC.

The chain links TRBV29-1 to TRBJ1-2; D may be TRBD1 (6 bases). The V end lost 3 bases, the J end lost 7 bases, and 12 bases lay between the germline ends. Germline-derived CDR1 and CDR2 are SQVTM and ANQGSEA. The CDR3 is 12 residues long. The chain's CDR3 is CSVDGGTLGYTF. In nucleotides, the CDR3 is TGCAGCGTTGATGGGGGCACCCTTGGCTACACCTTC.

This rearrangement joins TRBV2 to TRBJ1-2, with D perhaps matching TRBD1 (5 bases). This CDR3 has 13 amino acids. V lost 5 bases and J lost 4, with 11 bases in between. Germline V lookup: CDR1 SNHLY, CDR2 FYNNEI. The CDR3 coding sequence is TGTGCCAGCAGTAAATCGGGGGGCTATGGCTACACCTTC. It encodes CASSKSGGYGYTF.

The CDR3 here is CASSVPGQGSEQFF. The DNA of the CDR3 is TGTGCCAGCAGCGTCCCGGGACAGGGATCGGAGCAGTTCTTC. The rearrangement links TRBV11-2 to TRBJ2-1; 9 bases match TRBD1. In germline, CDR1 is SGHAT, CDR2 FQNNGV. The J segment lost 10 bases and the V segment lost 5 bases, leaving 9 bases of the junction unmatched. The CDR3 covers 14 residues.

This clonotype was counted between two and nine times. As DNA, the CDR3 is TGTGCCAGCAGTTTAGCCGGTAGAACTGAAGCTTTCTTT. It codes for CASSLAGRTEAFF. The chain carries TRBV12-3 or TRBV12-4 and TRBJ1-1, with D unresolved. The CDR3 covers 13 residues. Trimming cost V 0 bases and J 5 bases, with 7 bases left between them.

This chain's CDR3 is CASTKETGLSNNEQFF. CDR3 bases: TGTGCCAGCACCAAAGAGACAGGACTATCCAACAATGAGCAGTTCTTC. This chain connects TRBV12-3 or TRBV12-4 to TRBJ2-1; D possibly uses TRBD1 or TRBD2 (6 bases each). V gave up 7 bases and J gave up 5 bases, with 21 bases separating them. The CDR3 runs to 16 residues.